A single TCR beta chain is shown here with its context. Recruitment covered over 20 US areas and drew participants whose ages spanned about 18 to 90 years. Participants' own reports of clinical history determined their cohort assignment. Sequenced by immunoSEQ multiplex PCR; TCRdb stores in-frame clones only, minus some. The sample has fewer than 250,000 clones; about 86% are singletons. This CDR3 is 16 amino acids long. From germline, CDR1 is SEHNR and CDR2 FQNEAQ (reference sequence). V shed 2 bases, J shed 0 bases, and the junction held 4 bases outside the gene matches. The data stem from a study of blood T cell repertoires in COVID-19. Overall study context: The origin of the acute and convalescent COVID-19 samples was the United States, Italy and Spain. T cells, B-cell-depleted T cells, or PBMCs supplied cDNA or gDNA.

The V and J genes are TRBV7-9 and TRBJ1-3; TRBD1 matches at 7 bases. The sequence was obtained from a woman aged 40-49 years with acute COVID-19. Sequenced material: PBMCs or T cells enriched from blood (not recorded which). The CDR3, as DNA: TGTGCCAGCAGCTTAATGGGACAGTCCTCTGGAAACACCATATATTTT. This codes for CASSLMGQSSGNTIYF.